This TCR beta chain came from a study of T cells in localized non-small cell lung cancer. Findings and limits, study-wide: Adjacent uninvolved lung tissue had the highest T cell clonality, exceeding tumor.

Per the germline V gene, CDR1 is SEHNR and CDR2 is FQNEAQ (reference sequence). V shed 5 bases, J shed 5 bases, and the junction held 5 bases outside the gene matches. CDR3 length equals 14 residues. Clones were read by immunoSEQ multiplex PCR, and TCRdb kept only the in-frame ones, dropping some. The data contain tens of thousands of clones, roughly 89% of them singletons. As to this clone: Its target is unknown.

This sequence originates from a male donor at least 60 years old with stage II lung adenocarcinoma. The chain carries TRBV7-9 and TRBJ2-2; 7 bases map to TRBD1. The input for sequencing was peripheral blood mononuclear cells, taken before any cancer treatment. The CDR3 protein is CASSKDRSTGELFF. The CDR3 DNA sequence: TGTGCCAGCAGCAAGGACAGGTCAACCGGGGAGCTGTTTTTT.